One and the same sample provided the 30 T cell receptor beta chains below, sequenced in a study of Ad26.COV2.S vaccination and SARS-CoV-2 variants. This table comes from immunoSEQ multiplex PCR, and its TCRdb copy is limited to in-frame clones, with some not included. Of 300,000 to 400,000 clones listed, just under 85% are singletons. Treatment: roughly 20 received Ad26.COV2.S at low or high dose, single or two shots; a few received placebo; per-sample allocation not given. Specimens were obtained on day 63 following the first vaccine or placebo injection. The sequences come from peripheral blood, collected in a trial of Ad26.COV2.S vaccine versus placebo. These receptors all stem from a person between 18 and 65 years old who received the Ad26.COV2.S COVID-19 vaccine or a placebo.

This chain links TRBV9 with TRBJ1-6, with D hard to call. Trimming pared 1 base from V and 10 bases from J, leaving 9 bases between. Per the germline V gene, CDR1 is SGDLS and CDR2 is YYNGEE. The CDR3 is 13 amino acids. The CDR3 reads CASSVIQDSPLHF. The CDR3 region has the DNA TGTGCCAGCAGCGTAATCCAGGACTCACCCCTCCACTTT.

The chain joins TRBV7-9 to TRBJ1-5; D might be TRBD1 (6 bases). This CDR3 has 16 residues. Trimming stripped 4 bases from V and 8 bases from J, with 21 bases between. Germline CDR1 and CDR2: SEHNR and FQNEAQ (reference sequence). The CDR3 DNA follows: TGTGCCAGCAGCTCCACGTTGTCGGGGGGCTGGGAGCCCCAGCATTTT. This translates into CASSSTLSGGWEPQHF.

The chain recombines TRBV11-1 with TRBJ2-7, with D tentatively TRBD2 (5 bases). The germline V gene has CDR1 SGHAT and CDR2 FQDESV (reference sequence). V was clipped by 5 bases and J by 2 bases, with 16 bases between them. CDR3 length: 15 residues. The CDR3 nucleotides read TGTGCCAGCAGCAAATCAACTAGGTCCACCTACGAGCAGTACTTC. This translates into CASSKSTRSTYEQYF. Supplemented by reference TRBV11-1 and TRBJ2-7, the full variable domain reads EAEVAQSPRYKITEKSQAVAFWCDPISGHATLYWYRQILGQGPELLVQFQDESVVDDSQLPKDRFSAERLKGVDSTLKIQPAELGDSAMYLCASSKSTRSTYEQYFGPGTRLTVT.

As DNA, the CDR3 is TGCGCCAGCAGCTTGGGGTTTGGGGGTAGCAATCAGCCCCAGCATTTT. Encoded protein: CASSLGFGGSNQPQHF. The chain carries TRBV5-1 and TRBJ1-5; tentatively, D is TRBD1 (5 bases). V gave up 0 bases and J gave up 0 bases, with 10 bases separating them. The CDR3 has 16 residues. The V gene's germline CDR1 is SGHRS and CDR2 YFSETQ.

The rearrangement uses TRBV15 and TRBJ1-2; D remains unclear. The CDR3 is 16 amino acids. V was trimmed by 0 bases and J by 2 bases, leaving 13 bases between them. The germline CDR1 and CDR2 sequences are LNHNV and YYDKDF (reference sequence). CDR3 residues: CATSRDFYSINYGYTF. CDR3 coding DNA: TGTGCCACCAGCAGAGATTTTTACTCCATCAACTATGGCTACACCTTC.

V usage is TRBV30 and J usage is TRBJ1-5; tentatively, D is TRBD1 (6 bases). Trimming left V 0 bases short and J 6 bases short, with 15 bases between. The germline gives CDR1 GTSNPN, CDR2 SVGIG (reference sequence). This CDR3 comprises 15 residues. The CDR3: CAWSVGVQGGQPQHF. In DNA, the CDR3 is TGTGCCTGGAGTGTCGGAGTACAGGGCGGTCAGCCCCAGCATTTT.

The J gene is TRBJ2-3, the V gene TRBV19; D unclear. Trimming took off 5 bases at V and 2 bases at J, with 8 bases between the two ends. The length of the CDR3 is 13 residues. Germline V lookup: CDR1 LNHDA, CDR2 SQIVND (reference sequence). In DNA, the CDR3 is TGTGCCAGTAGTCAAGAACACACAGATACGCAGTATTTT. It codes for CASSQEHTDTQYF.

The chain couples TRBV5-1 to TRBJ1-1; TRBD1 matches 8 bases. The CDR3 runs 16 residues. V lost 4 bases and J lost 3; bases outside the gene matches: 11. Germline CDR1 SGHRS, CDR2 YFSETQ. CDR3: CASSLGTGGRDTEAFF. CDR3 nucleotides: TGCGCCAGCAGCCTGGGGACAGGAGGTAGGGACACTGAAGCTTTCTTT. The full variable domain, in which reference TRBV5-1 and TRBJ1-1 provide the parts outside the CDR3, is KAGVTQTPRYLIKTRGQQVTLSCSPISGHRSVSWYQQTPGQGLQFLFEYFSETQRNKGNFPGRFSGRQFSNSRSEMNVSTLELGDSALYLCASSLGTGGRDTEAFFGQGTRLTVV.

This clone showed up just once. The chain uses TRBV7-2 and TRBJ2-4; 11 bases are shared with TRBD2. The CDR3 covers 18 residues. Looked up from germline, CDR1 is SGHTA and CDR2 is FQGNSA. Unmatched junction bases numbered 5, after V lost 1 base and J lost 0 bases. CDR3 sequence: CASSLVAGGTLAKNIQYF. DNA for the CDR3: TGTGCCAGCAGCTTAGTAGCGGGGGGGACCTTAGCCAAAAACATTCAGTACTTC.

The chain employs TRBV7-9 and TRBJ2-1, with 8 bases matching TRBD2. V shed 7 bases, J shed 1 base, and the junction held 6 bases outside the gene matches. Per germline, CDR1 SEHNR and CDR2 FQNEAQ (reference sequence). The CDR3 length is 15 residues. The CDR3 nucleotides read TGTGCCAGCATCCGGGGGGGCCGGTCCTACAATGAGCAGTTCTTC. This gives the protein CASIRGGRSYNEQFF.

The gene calls are TRBV3-1 (or the pseudogene TRBV3-2) and TRBJ1-1; D remains ambiguous. V lost 5 bases to trimming and J lost 6 bases, with 13 bases between them. The CDR3 loop spans 13 amino acids. Germline V gene lookup returns CDR1 LGHDT and CDR2 YNNKEL (reference sequence). In nucleotides, the CDR3 is TGTGCCAGCAGCATCCGGGCCGGACCTGAAGCTTTCTTT. It specifies CASSIRAGPEAFF.

This clone showed up just once. The chain links TRBV2 to TRBJ2-2; 7 bases are a match to TRBD1. This CDR3 is 14 amino acids long. Per germline, CDR1 SNHLY and CDR2 FYNNEI. The J segment lost 3 bases and the V segment lost 6 bases, leaving 4 bases of the junction unmatched. CDR3 coding DNA: TGTGCCAGCAGAGGACAGGTTGACACCGGGGAGCTGTTTTTT. It specifies CASRGQVDTGELFF.

The chain joins TRBV6-5 to TRBJ2-1, with unresolved D. The CDR3 is made up of 13 amino acids. Germline loops: CDR1 MNHEY, CDR2 SVGAGI. The V end was cut by 2 bases, the J end by 6 bases, with 8 bases between. The CDR3 loop reads CASSYIVGNEQFF. DNA of the CDR3: TGTGCCAGCAGTTACATAGTCGGCAATGAGCAGTTCTTC.

The CDR3 region has the DNA TGTGCCAGCAGTTACTCGATTGGTCCCTACGAGCAGTACTTC. It codes for CASSYSIGPYEQYF. The chain uses TRBV6-5 and TRBJ2-7; D is ambiguous. The ends were cut back, 0 bases at V and 2 bases at J, with 8 bases in the middle. The CDR3 loop spans 14 amino acids. CDR1 is MNHEY and CDR2 is SVGAGI in the germline V gene.

This clone was counted a single time. CDR3 region: CASRESGGDEQYF. Here the CDR3 DNA reads TGTGCCAGCAGAGAGTCAGGGGGCGACGAGCAGTACTTC. V and J are TRBV6-5 and TRBJ2-7; TRBD1 aligns across 8 bases. After removal of 6 bases from V and 5 bases from J, the junction contained 6 bases not matched to a gene. Per germline, CDR1 MNHEY and CDR2 SVGAGI. This CDR3 spans 13 amino acids.

This sequence joins TRBV7-9 and TRBJ1-6; 7 positions match TRBD1. This CDR3 spans 17 amino acids. Trimming removed 5 bases from V and 0 bases from J; junction bases left unmatched: 7. CDR1 and CDR2 from the germline V gene are SEHNR and FQNEAQ (reference sequence). CDR3 region: CASSPQGGSSYNSPLHF. The CDR3 DNA reads TGTGCCAGCAGCCCCCAGGGGGGAAGCTCCTATAATTCACCCCTCCACTTT.

This chain joins TRBV2 and TRBJ1-6; D may be TRBD1 (6 bases). The germline V gene has CDR1 SNHLY and CDR2 FYNNEI. CDR3 size: 15 residues. Trimming left V 7 bases short and J 0 bases short, with 10 bases between. CDR3 in amino acids: CASTGGPSYNSPLHF. Here the CDR3 DNA reads TGTGCCAGCACCGGGGGCCCCTCCTATAATTCACCCCTCCACTTT.

The rearrangement joins TRBV9 to TRBJ2-7; TRBD1 matches at 7 bases. The germline gives CDR1 SGDLS, CDR2 YYNGEE. J gave up 2 bases and V 4 bases, and 9 bases lay outside the gene matches. The CDR3 sequence is 15 residues long. The CDR3 is CASSPRGGTAYEQYF. The CDR3 nucleotides read TGTGCCAGCAGCCCTAGAGGTGGGACAGCCTACGAGCAGTACTTC.

This chain links TRBV9 with TRBJ1-6; perhaps TRBD1 as D (5 bases). Trimming removed 0 bases from V and 8 bases from J, with 9 bases in between. This CDR3 comprises 14 residues. CDR1 SGDLS and CDR2 YYNGEE come from the germline V gene. CDR3 sequence (DNA): TGTGCCAGCAGCGTAGGTGTCAGGGATTCACCCCTCCACTTT. Amino acid sequence: CASSVGVRDSPLHF.

This clone was counted once. The genes are TRBV7-9 and TRBJ2-7, with a possible D match to TRBD2 (5 bases). The CDR3 is 14 residues long. CDR1 and CDR2 from the germline V gene are SEHNR and FQNEAQ (reference sequence). The V end was cut by 2 bases, the J end by 2 bases, with 10 bases between. CDR3 in amino acids: CASSLFGEPYEQYF. In DNA, the CDR3 is TGTGCCAGCAGCTTATTTGGGGAGCCCTACGAGCAGTACTTC.

The chain is built from TRBV29-1 and TRBJ2-1, with 7 bases aligning to TRBD2. From germline, CDR1 is SQVTM and CDR2 ANQGSEA. The CDR3 totals 14 residues. V lost 3 bases and J lost 1; bases outside the gene matches: 3. In nucleotides, the CDR3 is TGCAGCGTTGAGGGAGGGATTTCCTACAATGAGCAGTTCTTC. Amino acids: CSVEGGISYNEQFF.

For the CDR3, the DNA is TGTGCCAGCAGCCCCCAGGTTCGGGGAGAGCAGTACTTC. It codes for CASSPQVRGEQYF. The V gene is TRBV11-2, the J gene TRBJ2-7, with a possible D match to TRBD2 (5 bases). The ends were cut back, 5 bases at V and 7 bases at J, with 15 bases in the middle. The germline V gene encodes CDR1 SGHAT and CDR2 FQNNGV. The CDR3 runs 13 residues.

This rearrangement joins TRBV6-5 to TRBJ1-6, with D perhaps TRBD1 (5 bases). The germline V gene has CDR1 MNHEY and CDR2 SVGAGI. The CDR3 covers 15 residues. Trimming removed 5 bases at V and 7 bases at J, with 15 bases between. The CDR3 coding sequence is TGTGCCAGCAGTCTATCAACAGGAGGGAATTCACCCCTCCACTTT. It encodes CASSLSTGGNSPLHF.

The V gene is TRBV24-1, the J gene TRBJ2-2; 10 bases line up with TRBD1. Germline assignment: CDR1 KGHDR and CDR2 SFDVKD. This CDR3 contains 14 residues. Trimming removed 7 bases from V and 8 bases from J; junction bases left unmatched: 6. The chain's CDR3 is CATRPGQGTGELFF. CDR3 sequence (DNA): TGTGCCACCAGACCGGGACAGGGGACGGGGGAGCTGTTTTTT.

The chain links TRBV7-2 to TRBJ2-7; 8 bases are a match to TRBD2. Germline CDR1 reads SGHTA; CDR2 reads FQGNSA. The CDR3 contains 15 residues. V was clipped by 2 bases and J by 3 bases; unmatched bases: 6. The CDR3 sequence is CASSLRAGENYEQYF. In nucleotides, the CDR3 is TGTGCCAGCAGCTTACGAGCGGGGGAGAACTACGAGCAGTACTTC.

The V call is TRBV15, the J call TRBJ2-3; TRBD2 matches at 11 bases. CDR3 length equals 13 residues. Trimming removed 9 bases from V and 4 bases from J; junction bases left unmatched: 3. Germline V gene lookup returns CDR1 LNHNV and CDR2 YYDKDF (reference sequence). The CDR3 region is CATRTSGSDTQYF. The CDR3 DNA reads as TGTGCCACTCGGACTAGCGGGTCAGATACGCAGTATTTT.

V and J are TRBV11-3 and TRBJ2-1, with 8 positions matching TRBD2. CDR1 and CDR2 from the germline V gene are SGHNT and YENEEA. The CDR3 length is 15 residues. V lost 3 bases to trimming and J lost 3 bases; unmatched junction nucleotides: 4. The CDR3 sequence is CASSFPGLDYNEQFF. The CDR3 bases are TGTGCCAGCAGCTTCCCGGGACTAGACTACAATGAGCAGTTCTTC.

The chain's CDR3 is CATSDTGFSTDTQYF. The DNA for the CDR3 is TGTGCCACCAGTGATACGGGATTCAGCACAGATACGCAGTATTTT. The rearrangement links TRBV24-1 to TRBJ2-3; TRBD2 is a possible D gene (5 bases). CDR3 length equals 15 residues. Trimming pared 3 bases from V and 0 bases from J, leaving 9 bases between. Germline V CDR1 and CDR2: KGHDR, SFDVKD.

The chain uses TRBV28 and TRBJ2-7, with D possibly matching TRBD2 (5 bases). V lost 8 bases and J 5 bases, leaving 13 bases between the germline ends. The CDR3 is 12 amino acids. CDR1 and CDR2 from the germline V gene are MDHEN and SYDVKM. CDR3 residues: CASLGLEDEQYF. The DNA of the CDR3 is TGTGCCAGCTTAGGGCTGGAGGACGAGCAGTACTTC.

The J gene is TRBJ2-6, the V gene TRBV2; a weak D match, TRBD1 (5 bases). This CDR3 comprises 15 residues. Germline V gene data show CDR1 as SNHLY and CDR2 as FYNNEI. Trimming stripped 7 bases from V and 4 bases from J, with 14 bases between. CDR3 amino acids: CASTSQVTGANVLTF. The DNA for the CDR3 is TGTGCCAGCACCTCACAGGTTACGGGGGCCAACGTCCTGACTTTC.